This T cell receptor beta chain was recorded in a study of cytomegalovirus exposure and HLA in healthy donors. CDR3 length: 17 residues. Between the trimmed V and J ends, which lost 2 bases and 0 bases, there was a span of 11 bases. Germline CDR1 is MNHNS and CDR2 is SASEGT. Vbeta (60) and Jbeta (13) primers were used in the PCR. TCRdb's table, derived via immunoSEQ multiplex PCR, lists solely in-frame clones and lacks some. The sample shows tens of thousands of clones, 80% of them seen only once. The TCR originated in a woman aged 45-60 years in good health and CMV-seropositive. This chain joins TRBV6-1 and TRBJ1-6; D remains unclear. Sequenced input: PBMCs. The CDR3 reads CASSERQVSSYNSPLHF. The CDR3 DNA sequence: TGTGCCAGCAGTGAACGACAAGTTAGCTCCTATAATTCACCCCTCCACTTT.